The 11 T cell receptor beta chains reported below all come from one sample, sequenced in a study of shared T cell receptors in the human thymus. The data were produced by immunoSEQ multiplex PCR, yet TCRdb's version contains in-frame clones alone and is incomplete. The repertoire holds hundreds of thousands of clones, with approximately 78% as singletons. The sample was also reused in another study, on human thymus T cells.

Sequencing was performed on thymocytes. Receptor source: a boy in the first two years of life with a congenital heart defect.

The V gene is TRBV11-2, the J gene TRBJ1-2; unclear D gene. The CDR3 totals 14 residues. Trimming pared 0 bases from V and 5 bases from J, leaving 10 bases between. CDR1 SGHAT and CDR2 FQNNGV come from the germline V gene. CDR3 amino acids: CASSLDRLGYGYTF. The CDR3 nucleotides read TGTGCCAGCAGCTTAGACCGACTTGGGTATGGCTACACCTTC.

The chain links TRBV4-1 to TRBJ1-2; D gene uncertain. CDR3 length equals 15 residues. CDR1 is MGHRA and CDR2 is YSYEKL in the germline V gene. V dropped 0 bases and J dropped 13 bases, with 21 bases sitting between them. For the CDR3, the DNA is TGCGCCAGCAGCCAAGAAGTTAGGTATCGGAGACCCATCACCTTC. Translation gives CASSQEVRYRRPITF.

The rearrangement links TRBV5-1 to TRBJ1-1; the D is unclear. V was shortened by 0 bases and J by 7 bases, with 13 bases between the two germline ends. CDR3 length: 14 residues. Germline V gives CDR1 SGHRS, CDR2 YFSETQ. CDR3 nucleotide sequence: TGCGCCAGCAGCTTGGCCTTGGCGGGGAATGAAGCTTTCTTT. Amino acid sequence: CASSLALAGNEAFF.

The chain links TRBV12-5 to TRBJ2-1; TRBD1 might be the D (6 bases). The germline CDR1 and CDR2 sequences are LGHNT and FRNRAP. The CDR3 is 18 amino acids. Deletions cut 6 bases from V and 2 bases from J, with 23 bases between. CDR3: CASGHKTRMGAAYNEQFF. DNA for the CDR3: TGTGCTAGTGGCCATAAAACTCGGATGGGGGCGGCCTACAATGAGCAGTTCTTC.

The chain carries TRBV15 and TRBJ1-5; TRBD1 is a possible D gene (5 bases). V was pared by 0 bases and J by 1 base, with 10 bases between. The CDR3 runs 16 residues. Germline V lookup: CDR1 LNHNV, CDR2 YYDKDF (reference sequence). This CDR3 reads CATSRDWRDSNQPQHF. CDR3 nucleotides: TGTGCCACCAGCAGAGATTGGCGGGACAGCAATCAGCCCCAGCATTTT. Drawing the rest from reference TRBV15 and TRBJ1-5, the complete variable domain is DAMVIQNPRYQVTQFGKPVTLSCSQTLNHNVMYWYQQKSSQAPKLLFHYYDKDFNNEADTPDNFQSRRPNTSFCFLDIRSPGLGDTAMYLCATSRDWRDSNQPQHFGDGTRLSIL.

This chain joins TRBV5-8 and TRBJ2-2; TRBD1 might be the D (6 bases). CDR3 size: 15 residues. Germline V gene lookup returns CDR1 SGHTS and CDR2 YDEGEE. The CDR3 bases are TGTGTCAACCTCCGGTGGGGGCGCGGCACCGGGGAGCTGTTTTTT. Amino acids: CVNLRWGRGTGELFF.

This chain uses TRBV7-8 with TRBJ2-2; D possibly corresponds to TRBD2 (5 bases). The CDR3 covers 11 residues. Trimming left V 5 bases short and J 8 bases short, with 6 bases between. In germline, CDR1 is SGHVS, CDR2 FQNEAQ. The CDR3 is CASSPGGELFF. The CDR3 DNA reads TGTGCCAGCAGCCCGGGGGGGGAGCTGTTTTTT. Complete variable domain (other parts from reference TRBV7-8 and TRBJ2-2): GAGVSQSPRYKVAKRGQDVALRCDPISGHVSLFWYQQALGQGPEFLTYFQNEAQLDKSGLPSDRFFAERPEGSVSTLKIQRTQQEDSAVYLCASSPGGELFFGEGSRLTVL.

The genes are TRBV12-5 and TRBJ2-2; 12 bases align to TRBD2. The germline V gene has CDR1 LGHNT and CDR2 FRNRAP. This CDR3 is built from 16 residues. The V gene end was trimmed by 6 bases and the J gene end by 7 bases; junction bases not matched to a gene: 9. CDR3 protein: CASGTSGRWVYGELFF. The CDR3 coding sequence is TGTGCTAGTGGGACTAGCGGGAGATGGGTATACGGGGAGCTGTTTTTT. Looking up the rest from reference TRBV12-5 and TRBJ2-2 gives the full variable domain: DARVTQTPRHKVTEMGQEVTMRCQPILGHNTVFWYRQTMMQGLELLAYFRNRAPLDDSGMPKDRFSAEMPDATLATLKIQPSEPRDSAVYFCASGTSGRWVYGELFFGEGSRLTVL.

This chain links TRBV11-2 with TRBJ2-7; D is possibly TRBD1 (5 bases). Germline CDR1 SGHAT, CDR2 FQNNGV. V was cut by 6 bases and J by 2 bases, with 14 bases left in between. The CDR3 has 14 residues. The CDR3 nucleotides read TGTGCCAGCAGGTTGGCAGACAGCCCCTACGAGCAGTACTTC. It encodes CASRLADSPYEQYF.

The V and J genes are TRBV7-2 and TRBJ2-3; D gene uncertain. The CDR3 has 12 residues. The germline V gene encodes CDR1 SGHTA and CDR2 FQGNSA. Trimming removed 6 bases from V and 3 bases from J, with 7 bases in between. Here the CDR3 reads CASRRRTDTQYF. DNA for the CDR3: TGTGCCAGCAGGCGTAGAACAGATACGCAGTATTTT. Looking up the rest from reference TRBV7-2 and TRBJ2-3 gives the full variable domain: GAGVSQSPSNKVTEKGKDVELRCDPISGHTALYWYRQSLGQGLEFLIYFQGNSAPDKSGLPSDRFSAERTGGSVSTLTIQRTQQEDSAVYLCASRRRTDTQYFGPGTRLTVL.

The rearrangement links TRBV15 to TRBJ2-7; 9 bases agree with TRBD1. Germline loops: CDR1 LNHNV, CDR2 YYDKDF (reference sequence). The CDR3 is 18 residues long. With 1 base clipped from V and 3 bases from J, the junction kept 13 bases outside the gene matches. CDR3 protein: CATSRAGTGPLFLYEQYF. CDR3 nucleotide sequence: TGTGCCACCAGCAGAGCCGGGACAGGGCCCCTCTTTCTCTACGAGCAGTACTTC.